This T cell receptor beta chain was captured by sequencing in a study of shared clonotypes between healthy human individuals. Study outcomes and limitations: Blood was the sole source, and tissue repertoires probably differ. Several donors showed sharing of approximately 5% of naive CD4 clonotypes.

As to this clone: The antigen is undetermined.

As defined, naive CD8 cells were CD45RO-negative and positively selected for CCR7, with terminally differentiated effector memory CD45RA+ cells excluded. All the donors were Caucasian adults who lived in Nashville, Tennessee. Using immunoSEQ multiplex PCR, the repertoire was profiled, and TCRdb retains in-frame clones only, with some absent. The sample has hundreds of thousands of clones; just over 90% are singletons. Sequenced sample: naive CD8+ T cells sorted from blood. The TCR was taken from a man under 40 in good health.

CDR3 residues: CASSPERGTRTYEQYF. Here the CDR3 DNA reads TGTGCCAGCAGCCCCGAAAGGGGGACTAGGACCTACGAGCAGTACTTC. This chain joins TRBV27 and TRBJ2-7; 8 positions agree with TRBD2. Germline assignment: CDR1 MNHEY and CDR2 SMNVEV (reference sequence). The CDR3 spans 16 residues. Unmatched junction bases numbered 12, after V lost 6 bases and J lost 2 bases.